This T cell receptor (beta chain) was retrieved from a study of blood T cell repertoires in COVID-19. Whole-study context: Acute-phase and convalescent COVID-19 samples originated in the United States, Italy and Spain. Nucleic acid was either cDNA or gDNA, and it came from T cells, B-cell-depleted T cells, or PBMCs.

Measured with immunoSEQ multiplex PCR; TCRdb has only the in-frame clones, and not every one. Of roughly 200,000 clones listed, approximately 79% were seen once; the top ten hold roughly 14%. The CDR3 has 15 residues. Germline V gives CDR1 LNHNV, CDR2 YYDKDF (reference sequence). After removal of 8 bases from V and 4 bases from J, the junction contained 13 bases not matched to a gene. What was sequenced was peripheral blood. This sequence joins TRBV15 and TRBJ2-5; 7 bases are a match to TRBD2. This TCR came from a middle-aged man who had recovered from COVID-19. The CDR3 sequence is CATDKWREIGETQYF. The DNA of the CDR3 is TGTGCCACCGATAAATGGCGGGAGATAGGAGAGACCCAGTACTTC.